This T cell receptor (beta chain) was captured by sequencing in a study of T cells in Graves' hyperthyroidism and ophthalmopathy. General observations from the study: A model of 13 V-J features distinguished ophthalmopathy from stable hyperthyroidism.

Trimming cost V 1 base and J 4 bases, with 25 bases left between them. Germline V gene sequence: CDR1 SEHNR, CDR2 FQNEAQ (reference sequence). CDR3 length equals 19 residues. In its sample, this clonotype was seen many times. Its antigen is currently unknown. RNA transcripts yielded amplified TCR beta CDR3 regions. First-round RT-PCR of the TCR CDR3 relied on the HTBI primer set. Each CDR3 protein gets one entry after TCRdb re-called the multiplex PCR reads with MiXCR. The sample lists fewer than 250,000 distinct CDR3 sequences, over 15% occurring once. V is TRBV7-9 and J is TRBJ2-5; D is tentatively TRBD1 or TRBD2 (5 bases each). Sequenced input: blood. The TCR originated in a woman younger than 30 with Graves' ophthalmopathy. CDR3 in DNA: TGTGCCAGCAGCTTAGTTGGGGTGGGCCGGGACGGCCGCGGAGAGACCCAGTACTTC. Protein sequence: CASSLVGVGRDGRGETQYF. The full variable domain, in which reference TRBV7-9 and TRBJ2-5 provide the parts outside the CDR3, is DTGVSQNPRHKITKRGQNVTFRCDPISEHNRLYWYRQTLGQGPEFLTYFQNEAQLEKSRLLSDRFSAERPKGSFSTLEIQRTEQGDSAMYLCASSLVGVGRDGRGETQYFGPGTRLLVL.